A single sample is the source of the 2 T cell receptor beta chains below, sequenced in a study of T cell clonality in common variable immunodeficiency. TCRdb keeps only in-frame clones here, not all; method: immunoSEQ multiplex PCR. The profile covers about 34,000 clones, none occurring a single time. The sample taken for sequencing was peripheral blood mononuclear cells. The receptors originated from a person aged 18 to 75 in good health.

This clone showed up many times. The read comes to an end 3 residues before the CDR3 does, leaving the germline J gene to fill in the end. The V gene is TRBV4-1, the J gene TRBJ2-3; D is ambiguous. The CDR3 spans 12 residues. V was cut by 1 base and J by 4 bases, with 3 bases left in between. Looked up from germline, CDR1 is MGHRA and CDR2 is YSYEKL. Here the CDR3 reads CASSQVADTQYF. The sequenced CDR3 bases are TGCGCCAGCAGCCAAGTCGCAGATACG.

This clone appeared many times. The sequenced fragment ends 3 residues before the CDR3 boundary, so the rest is inferred from the germline J gene. The gene calls are TRBV19 and TRBJ2-3; D perhaps matches TRBD1 (6 bases). The CDR3 consists of 16 residues. Germline V CDR1 and CDR2: LNHDA, SQIVND (reference sequence). Between the trimmed V and J ends, which lost 4 bases and 2 bases, there was a span of 16 bases. Incomplete CDR3 DNA: TGTGCCAGTAGTACAAGACAGGCCCCGAACACAGATACG. Its protein product is CASSTRQAPNTDT. The entire CDR3 sequence reads CASSTRQAPNTDTQYF.